These T cell receptor beta chains were read from a single sample in a study of OX40 agonist ivuxolimab in advanced cancers. Only in-frame clones appear in the TCRdb table, and some are missing; sequencing was by immunoSEQ multiplex PCR. The data hold roughly 90,000 clones, with about nine tenths observed a single time. The sequences come from CD4+ or CD8+ T cells sorted from blood, collected in a trial of the OX40 agonist ivuxolimab. The receptors were gathered from an adult with an advanced solid tumor such as melanoma, head and neck, liver or kidney cancer. CDR3s include the opening cysteine and the closing phenylalanine or tryptophan. The D gene is left open where the match is weak. Rows may omit the clone size; those that give it use once, few, many or a size class.

D: TRBD1
V: TRBV28
size: -
J: TRBJ2-7
DNA: TGTGCCAGCAGACCCGACAGGGTGCGCGAGCAGTACTTC
CDR3: CASRPDRVREQYF

D: -
V: TRBV7-3
size: -
J: TRBJ2-7
DNA: TGTGCCAGCAGCTTCCAACAGGGCTACGAGCAGTACTTC
CDR3: CASSFQQGYEQYF

D: -
V: TRBV18
size: few
J: TRBJ1-1
DNA: TGTGCCAGCTCACCCCGAGAGAACACTGAAGCTTTCTTT
CDR3: CASSPRENTEAFF

D: -
V: TRBV7-2
size: -
J: TRBJ2-7
DNA: TGTGCCAGCAGCTTCTCAAGGACCGCCTCCTACGAGCAGTACTTC
CDR3: CASSFSRTASYEQYF

D: -
V: TRBV4-1
size: -
J: TRBJ2-1
DNA: TGCGCCAGCAGCCAAGAGGTCCACAGGACCATCTACAATGAGCAGTTCTTC
CDR3: CASSQEVHRTIYNEQFF

D: TRBD1
V: TRBV6-5
size: -
J: TRBJ2-7
DNA: TGTGCCAGCAGCTTGGACAGGGTCCATTCCTACGAGCAGTACTTC
CDR3: CASSLDRVHSYEQYF

D: TRBD2
V: TRBV7-9
size: -
J: TRBJ2-3
DNA: TGTGCCAGCAGCTTACGGGTAGCGGGAGGGGCGCAGTATTTT
CDR3: CASSLRVAGGAQYF

D: -
V: TRBV14
size: -
J: TRBJ2-3
DNA: TGTGCCAGCAGCCAATACCTTCCGAGCACAGATACGCAGTATTTT
CDR3: CASSQYLPSTDTQYF

D: -
V: TRBV30
size: -
J: TRBJ2-7
DNA: TGTGCCTGGAGTGTCGGGACCCTCCCCTACGAGCAGTACTTC
CDR3: CAWSVGTLPYEQYF

D: TRBD1
V: TRBV5-1
size: -
J: TRBJ2-3
DNA: TGCGCCAGCATGCTTACGGGACAGGGACGTACAGATACGCAGTATTTT
CDR3: CASMLTGQGRTDTQYF

D: TRBD2
V: TRBV7-2
size: -
J: TRBJ2-7
DNA: TGTGCCAGCAGCTTCACTCTAGCGGATCACTACGAGCAGTACTTC
CDR3: CASSFTLADHYEQYF

D: -
V: TRBV18
size: -
J: TRBJ2-3
DNA: TGTGCCAGCTCACCCCTAGGACGAGGCCCCGATACGCAGTATTTT
CDR3: CASSPLGRGPDTQYF

D: -
V: TRBV7-8
size: -
J: TRBJ2-3
DNA: TGTGCCAGCAGCTTGGGAGGGACAACAGATACGCAGTATTTT
CDR3: CASSLGGTTDTQYF

D: -
V: TRBV7-9
size: once
J: TRBJ2-5
DNA: TGTGCCAGCAGCCGCGGGACCCAAGAGACCCAGTACTTC
CDR3: CASSRGTQETQYF

D: TRBD2
V: TRBV7-2
size: -
J: TRBJ2-7
DNA: TGTGCCAGCAGCGCGAGGCCGGGACTAGCCTACGAGCAGTACTTC
CDR3: CASSARPGLAYEQYF

D: -
V: TRBV7-3
size: -
J: TRBJ2-1
DNA: TGTGCCAGCAGCTTAACTAGTATTGGGAGTGAGCAGTTCTTC
CDR3: CASSLTSIGSEQFF

D: -
V: TRBV14
size: -
J: TRBJ2-5
DNA: TGTGCCAGCAGCCATTCCGGGAAGGGGTCAGAGACCCAGTACTTC
CDR3: CASSHSGKGSETQYF

D: TRBD2
V: TRBV6-1
size: -
J: TRBJ2-7
DNA: TGTGCCAGCAGCTGGGGGACTATCGGTTCCTACGAGCAGTACTTC
CDR3: CASSWGTIGSYEQYF

D: -
V: TRBV2
size: -
J: TRBJ2-3
DNA: TGTGCCAGCAGTGAAGCGGTTGGGAGGCTTCAGGCTACGCAGTATTTT
CDR3: CASSEAVGRLQATQYF

D: -
V: TRBV6-5
size: -
J: TRBJ2-6
DNA: TGTGCCAGCAGAGGGGCGTATCCAGGTGCCAACGTCCTGACTTTC
CDR3: CASRGAYPGANVLTF

D: -
V: TRBV7-6
size: -
J: TRBJ2-7
DNA: TGTGCCAGCAGCCCGGGCAGGGGTAACTACGAGCAGTACTTC
CDR3: CASSPGRGNYEQYF

D: -
V: TRBV19
size: -
J: TRBJ1-1
DNA: TGTGCCAGTAGTATCCAGGGGCGGGCTCGGAACACTGAAGCTTTCTTT
CDR3: CASSIQGRARNTEAFF

D: -
V: TRBV5-6
size: -
J: TRBJ2-6
DNA: TGTGCCAGCAGCCCACCTGGCCTCCCCTCTGGGGCCAACGTCCTGACTTTC
CDR3: CASSPPGLPSGANVLTF

D: TRBD2
V: TRBV29-1
size: -
J: TRBJ2-1
DNA: TGCAGCGTTGAAGAGGGGGCTAGCGGGAGGGCTAATGAGCAGTTCTTC
CDR3: CSVEEGASGRANEQFF

D: TRBD2
V: TRBV5-1
size: -
J: TRBJ2-3
DNA: TGCGCCAGCAGCTTGTTATCTAGCGGAACCTATAGCACAGATACGCAGTATTTT
CDR3: CASSLLSSGTYSTDTQYF

D: TRBD1
V: TRBV27
size: few
J: TRBJ2-2
DNA: TGTGCCAGCAGTCCCCCCGGGACAGGGGCCGGATGGGGAACCGGGGAGCTGTTTTTT
CDR3: CASSPPGTGAGWGTGELFF

D: TRBD2
V: TRBV7-2
size: -
J: TRBJ2-1
DNA: TGTGCCAGTGGAAAAGCGGGAGCATACAATGAGCAGTTCTTC
CDR3: CASGKAGAYNEQFF

D: -
V: TRBV28
size: -
J: TRBJ2-7
DNA: TGTGCCAGCAGTTTATCCGCCTACGAGCAGTACTTC
CDR3: CASSLSAYEQYF

D: TRBD1
V: TRBV4-2
size: -
J: TRBJ1-5
DNA: TGTGCCAGCAGCCACGGGACAGCGGGCAATCAGCCCCAGCATTTT
CDR3: CASSHGTAGNQPQHF

D: TRBD1
V: TRBV28
size: few
J: TRBJ1-2
DNA: TGTGCCATCGGGACAGAACCTTATGGCTACACCTTC
CDR3: CAIGTEPYGYTF

D: TRBD1
V: TRBV7-2
size: -
J: TRBJ1-5
DNA: TGTGCCAGCAGCTCATCCTCCGGGACAGGGAATCAGCCCCAGCATTTT
CDR3: CASSSSSGTGNQPQHF

D: -
V: TRBV29-1
size: -
J: TRBJ2-5
DNA: TGCAGCACCTCAGGGAACCAAGAGACCCAGTACTTC
CDR3: CSTSGNQETQYF

D: -
V: TRBV7-3
size: -
J: TRBJ2-1
DNA: TGTGCCAGCAGTCCATTACAAGGGAATGAGCAGTTCTTC
CDR3: CASSPLQGNEQFF

D: -
V: TRBV7-9
size: once
J: TRBJ2-3
DNA: TGTGCCAGCGCCGAAGGGGCCTTCGATACGCAGTATTTT
CDR3: CASAEGAFDTQYF

D: -
V: TRBV7-8
size: -
J: TRBJ2-7
DNA: TGTGCCAGCAGCTTAGGTCTCCTCGCCGAGCAGTACTTC
CDR3: CASSLGLLAEQYF

D: TRBD1
V: TRBV18
size: -
J: TRBJ2-2
DNA: TGTGCCAGCTCACCACGACAGGGCGGTGACACCGGGGAGCTGTTTTTT
CDR3: CASSPRQGGDTGELFF

D: -
V: TRBV18
size: -
J: TRBJ1-2
DNA: TGTGCCAGCTCACCTTTACAGGGCCTCTATGGCTACACCTTC
CDR3: CASSPLQGLYGYTF

D: TRBD1
V: TRBV2
size: -
J: TRBJ1-1
DNA: TGTGCCAGCAGTGATTCAACAGGGGGCCGATCTTTCTTT
CDR3: CASSDSTGGRSFF

D: -
V: TRBV6-6
size: -
J: TRBJ1-1
DNA: TGTGCCAGCAGCCGGGGCGACACTGAAGCTTTCTTT
CDR3: CASSRGDTEAFF

D: -
V: TRBV28
size: -
J: TRBJ2-1
DNA: TGTGCCAGCAAGAAGTACCTTGGACAGACCAACAATGAGCAGTTCTTC
CDR3: CASKKYLGQTNNEQFF

D: TRBD2
V: TRBV5-1
size: once
J: TRBJ2-2
DNA: TGCGCCAGCAGCTTGGATTCCCTAGCGGGAAACACCGGGGAGCTGTTTTTT
CDR3: CASSLDSLAGNTGELFF

D: -
V: TRBV27
size: -
J: TRBJ2-4
DNA: TGTGCCAGCAGTCGGACTGTTGAGGTGGACAAAAACATTCAGTACTTC
CDR3: CASSRTVEVDKNIQYF

D: -
V: TRBV10-2
size: -
J: TRBJ2-7
DNA: TGCGCCAGCAGCACTGTCACCTACGAGCAGTACTTC
CDR3: CASSTVTYEQYF

D: TRBD2
V: TRBV7-3
size: -
J: TRBJ2-1
DNA: TGTGCCAGCAGCTTAAAGCTAGCGGGTTACAATGAGCAGTTCTTC
CDR3: CASSLKLAGYNEQFF

D: -
V: TRBV29-1
size: once
J: TRBJ1-2
DNA: TGCAGCGTTCATGACAGTACTATTAACTATGGCTACACCTTC
CDR3: CSVHDSTINYGYTF

D: -
V: TRBV10-2
size: -
J: TRBJ2-7
DNA: TGCGCCAGCCGGGAGCTCTACGAGCAGTACTTC
CDR3: CASRELYEQYF

D: TRBD2
V: TRBV15
size: -
J: TRBJ2-1
DNA: TGTGCCACCAGCAGAGATCGGTTCAGCGGGAGGGGCAATGAGCAGTTCTTC
CDR3: CATSRDRFSGRGNEQFF

D: -
V: TRBV11-2
size: -
J: TRBJ1-1
DNA: TGTGCCAGCAGCTCTACAGCCGTGAGCACTGAAGCTTTCTTT
CDR3: CASSSTAVSTEAFF

D: TRBD2
V: TRBV11-2
size: -
J: TRBJ2-1
DNA: TGTGCCAGCAGCGCGCTCGGGACTAGCGTGTCCTACAATGAGCAGTTCTTC
CDR3: CASSALGTSVSYNEQFF

D: -
V: TRBV19
size: -
J: TRBJ1-1
DNA: TGTGCCAGTAGTATTAACCCAGGCTACGAAGCTTTCTTT
CDR3: CASSINPGYEAFF

D: TRBD2
V: TRBV29-1
size: -
J: TRBJ2-2
DNA: TGCAGCGTTTCGTCTAGCGGGAGAGCCGGGGAGCTGTTTTTT
CDR3: CSVSSSGRAGELFF

D: TRBD2
V: TRBV19
size: -
J: TRBJ2-2
DNA: TGTGCCAGTAGTCCCCAAGCGGGAGCGGGAACCGGGGAGCTGTTTTTT
CDR3: CASSPQAGAGTGELFF

D: -
V: TRBV5-1
size: -
J: TRBJ1-2
DNA: TGCGCCAGCAGCCGCGACAGGACTTATGGCTACACCTTC
CDR3: CASSRDRTYGYTF

D: TRBD1
V: TRBV6-5
size: few
J: TRBJ2-7
DNA: TGTGCCAGCAGGGGTACAGGGGGCCCGTGGGAGCAGTACTTC
CDR3: CASRGTGGPWEQYF

D: -
V: TRBV28
size: -
J: TRBJ1-2
DNA: TGTGCCAGCAGTTTAGGGCAGATATATGGCTACACCTTC
CDR3: CASSLGQIYGYTF

D: -
V: TRBV30
size: few
J: TRBJ2-5
DNA: TGTGCCTGGGGGAGGGGGGTCCCAGAGACCCAGTACTTC
CDR3: CAWGRGVPETQYF

D: TRBD2
V: TRBV27
size: -
J: TRBJ2-7
DNA: TGTGCCAGCAGTTTTGCGGGAGGCCATCTCGAGCAGTACTTC
CDR3: CASSFAGGHLEQYF

D: TRBD1
V: TRBV28
size: -
J: TRBJ1-1
DNA: TGTGCCAGCAGTTTATGGGCCAGGGGGCAGAGTGAAGCTTTCTTT
CDR3: CASSLWARGQSEAFF

D: -
V: TRBV7-2
size: -
J: TRBJ2-3
DNA: TGTGCCAGCAGCTTACGGATAGATACGCAGTATTTT
CDR3: CASSLRIDTQYF

D: -
V: TRBV2
size: -
J: TRBJ1-5
DNA: TGTGCCAGCGCCCCGGGGGCCCAGCCCCAGCATTTT
CDR3: CASAPGAQPQHF